A selection of T cell receptor beta chains follows, all from one sample in a study of identical twins. Each CDR3 protein gets one entry after TCRdb re-called the 5' RACE reads with MiXCR. The sample lists 310,000 or so distinct CDR3 sequences, less than 9% seen once, with over 2% in the top ten. These same data were also listed under a study on yellow fever vaccine responses in identical twins.

Sequenced: memory (CD45RO+) T cells sorted from blood. These receptors came from a woman aged 18-29 years in good health. CDR3s include the opening cysteine and the closing phenylalanine or tryptophan. Fields, in order: clone size, D gene, J gene, V gene, CDR3 protein, CDR3 DNA. D genes are given only for firm matches. Clone size appears in some rows only: once, few, many, or a class for an expanded clone.

>many|TRBD1|TRBJ2-2|TRBV4-1
CASSPHGGDRANTGELFF
TGCGCCAGCAGCCCCCACGGAGGGGACAGGGCGAACACCGGGGAGCTGTTTTTT
>many|TRBD2|TRBJ2-1|TRBV4-1
CASSQVSGTSGSRRNNEQFF
TGCGCCAGCAGCCAAGTTTCCGGGACTAGCGGGAGCCGGCGAAACAATGAGCAGTTCTTC
>-|TRBD2|TRBJ2-1|TRBV15
CATRLAARNEQFF
TGTGCCACCCGACTAGCGGCTCGTAATGAGCAGTTCTTC
>-|-|TRBJ2-3|TRBV4-2
CASSQEGTGKPLDTQYF
TGTGCCAGCAGCCAAGAAGGTACGGGGAAACCCTTGGATACGCAGTATTTT
>-|-|TRBJ2-4|TRBV25-1
CASSESLRGIQYF
TGTGCCAGCAGTGAATCTTTGAGGGGCATTCAGTACTTC
>many|-|TRBJ2-5|TRBV29-1
CSVCTGQTETQYF
TGCAGCGTCTGCACGGGGCAGACAGAGACCCAGTACTTC
>many|-|TRBJ2-1|TRBV7-2
CASSLGLNYEQFF
TGTGCCAGCAGCTTAGGTCTAAACTATGAGCAGTTCTTC
>many|-|TRBJ2-5|TRBV24-1
CATSDPWGRETQYF
TGTGCCACCAGTGACCCCTGGGGGCGAGAGACCCAGTACTTC
>-|TRBD1|TRBJ2-5|TRBV9
CASSASGTGTETQYF
TGTGCCAGCAGCGCCTCCGGGACAGGGACAGAGACCCAGTACTTC
>many|TRBD2|TRBJ2-1|TRBV28
CASSSTSVTYNEQFF
TGTGCCAGCAGCTCGACTAGCGTCACCTACAATGAGCAGTTCTTC
>-|-|TRBJ1-3|TRBV5-5
CASSPVATSSGNTIYF
TGTGCCAGCAGCCCCGTCGCGACCAGCTCTGGAAACACCATATATTTT
>many|TRBD2|TRBJ2-3|TRBV5-1
CASSPRLTSGSENTQYF
TGCGCCAGCAGCCCCCGCTTGACTAGCGGGAGTGAGAATACGCAGTATTTT
>few|-|TRBJ2-7|TRBV7-8
CASSFVQGDEQYF
TGTGCCAGCAGCTTTGTCCAAGGCGACGAGCAGTACTTC
>many|TRBD1|TRBJ1-2|TRBV27
CASSFTGGASGGYTF
TGTGCCAGCAGTTTTACAGGGGGCGCATCTGGGGGCTACACCTTC
>few|TRBD1|TRBJ1-1|TRBV9
CASSVGDSRDPEAFF
TGTGCCAGCAGCGTAGGGGACAGTCGGGATCCTGAAGCTTTCTTT
>many|-|TRBJ2-1|TRBV4-2
CASSQDSKHNEQFF
TGTGCCAGCAGCCAAGATTCTAAACACAATGAGCAGTTCTTC
>few|-|TRBJ2-5|TRBV19
CASSIRRAQGETQYF
TGTGCCAGTAGTATTCGCCGGGCTCAGGGGGAGACCCAGTACTTC
>many|-|TRBJ2-1|TRBV5-1
CASSLQLYNEQFF
TGCGCCAGCAGCCTCCAATTATACAATGAGCAGTTCTTC
>-|-|TRBJ2-5|TRBV3-1
CASSQSKKTQYF
TGTGCCAGCAGCCAATCCAAAAAGACCCAGTACTTC
>few|TRBD2|TRBJ2-5|TRBV10-3
CAISAVGGGPQETQYF
TGTGCCATCAGTGCCGTGGGGGGAGGGCCCCAAGAGACCCAGTACTTC
>-|TRBD2|TRBJ2-1|TRBV24-1
CATSDVTSGRGAYNEQFF
TGTGCCACCAGTGATGTGACTAGCGGGAGGGGGGCCTACAATGAGCAGTTCTTC
>-|-|TRBJ2-3|TRBV18
CASSLDPSTDTQYF
TGTGCCAGCTCACTGGACCCAAGCACAGATACGCAGTATTTT
>-|-|TRBJ2-1|TRBV20-1
CSARGQGASSYNEQFF
TGCAGTGCTAGAGGTCAGGGCGCGAGCTCCTACAATGAGCAGTTCTTC
>-|TRBD2|TRBJ2-4|TRBV6-2/TRBV6-3
CASSSGTSLNIQYF
TGTGCCAGCAGTTCCGGGACTAGCTTAAACATTCAGTACTTC
>-|-|TRBJ1-4|TRBV20-1
CSASGGATNEKLFF
TGCAGTGCTAGCGGCGGGGCAACTAATGAAAAACTGTTTTTT